The rows below give T cell receptor beta chains drawn from one sample of a study of OX40 agonist ivuxolimab in advanced cancers. TCRdb keeps only in-frame clones here, not all; method: immunoSEQ multiplex PCR. The table records about 22,000 clones, about 86% of them present only once. This specimen was CD4+ or CD8+ T cells sorted from blood, taken in a trial of the OX40 agonist ivuxolimab. These receptors came from an adult with an advanced solid tumor such as melanoma, head and neck, liver or kidney cancer. CDR3s include the opening cysteine and the closing phenylalanine or tryptophan. The order of the fields is J gene, clone size, D gene, V gene, CDR3 protein, CDR3 DNA. D genes are given only for firm matches. Not all rows give a size; the values are once, few, many and, for expanded clones, a class.

TRBJ2-1	-	TRBD2	TRBV11-2	CASSSRLAALYNEQFF	TGTGCCAGCAGCTCTCGACTAGCGGCCCTATACAATGAGCAGTTCTTC
TRBJ2-3	-	-	TRBV27	CASSWIKSTDTQYF	TGTGCCAGCAGTTGGATTAAAAGCACAGATACGCAGTATTTT
TRBJ2-7	-	TRBD2	TRBV27	CASSPSGRQVRYEQYF	TGTGCCAGCAGTCCGTCCGGGAGGCAAGTCCGTTACGAGCAGTACTTC
TRBJ2-2	-	-	TRBV4-1	CASSQVVPASANTGELFF	TGCGCCAGCAGCCAAGTAGTCCCGGCTAGCGCCAACACCGGGGAGCTGTTTTTT
TRBJ2-7	-	-	TRBV4-1	CASSPRTSYEQYF	TGCGCCAGCAGCCCACGGACCTCCTACGAGCAGTACTTC
TRBJ2-7	-	TRBD2	TRBV28	CASSLAGTTYEQYF	TGTGCCAGCAGTTTAGCCGGGACTACCTACGAGCAGTACTTC
TRBJ1-1	-	TRBD1	TRBV4-1	CASSQVAGTVLRGFQKGVFF	TGCGCCAGCAGCCAAGTCGCCGGGACAGTTTTGAGAGGTTTTCAAAAAGGGGTTTTCTTT
TRBJ2-5	-	-	TRBV27	CASSLRSSGETQYF	TGTGCCAGCAGTTTAAGGTCTAGTGGAGAGACCCAGTACTTC
TRBJ1-5	-	-	TRBV6-1	CASSPAGNQPQHF	TGTGCCAGCAGCCCCGCAGGCAATCAGCCCCAGCATTTT
TRBJ1-2	-	-	TRBV5-1	CASSLGARVNYGYTF	TGCGCCAGCAGCTTGGGTGCAAGGGTAAACTATGGCTACACCTTC
TRBJ1-5	-	-	TRBV19	CASSIDGNQPQHF	TGTGCCAGTAGTATAGATGGCAATCAGCCCCAGCATTTT
TRBJ2-7	-	-	TRBV21-1	CASSIPGQGTHEQYF	TGTGCCAGCAGCATCCCGGGACAGGGGACCCACGAGCAGTACTTC
TRBJ2-5	-	TRBD2	TRBV13	CASSWGLAGAQETQYF	TGTGCCAGCAGCTGGGGACTAGCGGGAGCCCAAGAGACCCAGTACTTC
TRBJ2-1	-	-	TRBV28	CASSFQTSPDYNEQFF	TGTGCCAGCAGTTTCCAGACTAGTCCTGATTACAATGAGCAGTTCTTC
TRBJ2-1	few	-	TRBV11-3	CASSLGVRNEQFF	TGTGCCAGCAGCTTAGGAGTCCGCAATGAGCAGTTCTTC
TRBJ2-1	-	TRBD2	TRBV5-1	CASSLTGGYNEQFF	TGCGCCAGCAGCTTAACGGGAGGGTACAATGAGCAGTTCTTC
TRBJ2-1	-	TRBD2	TRBV5-1	CASSQTSGISYNEQFF	TGCGCCAGCAGCCAGACTAGCGGGATCTCCTACAATGAGCAGTTCTTC
TRBJ2-7	-	TRBD2	TRBV6-4	CASSEVAGGPIYEQYF	TGTGCCAGCAGTGAGGTAGCGGGAGGGCCGATATACGAGCAGTACTTC
TRBJ2-7	-	-	TRBV7-9	CASSPLFPSYEQYF	TGTGCCAGCAGCCCACTATTTCCCTCCTACGAGCAGTACTTC
TRBJ2-7	few	-	TRBV9	CASSVGLGSYEQYF	TGTGCCAGCAGCGTAGGATTGGGTAGCTACGAGCAGTACTTC
TRBJ2-1	-	TRBD1	TRBV6-7	CASSYLPGQGGRDSNYNEQFF	TGTGCCAGCAGTTACTTACCGGGACAGGGGGGCCGGGACTCCAACTACAATGAGCAGTTCTTC
TRBJ2-1	-	-	TRBV7-6	CASRDGTNEQFF	TGTGCCAGCAGGGACGGGACAAATGAGCAGTTCTTC
TRBJ2-2	-	-	TRBV7-3	CASSPEGTGELFF	TGTGCCAGCAGCCCAGAAGGTACCGGGGAGCTGTTTTTT
TRBJ1-1	-	-	TRBV6-5	CASSYGVVSTEAFF	TGTGCCAGCAGTTACGGAGTCGTGAGCACTGAAGCTTTCTTT
TRBJ2-7	-	-	TRBV6-4	CASRDTPSYEQYF	TGTGCCAGCAGGGACACACCCTCCTACGAGCAGTACTTC
TRBJ2-3	-	-	TRBV11-2	CASSGGPFSTDTQYF	TGTGCCAGTTCCGGGGGTCCTTTTAGCACAGATACGCAGTATTTT
TRBJ2-3	once	TRBD2	TRBV7-3	CASSLAGGIDTQYF	TGTGCCAGCAGCTTAGCGGGAGGAATAGATACGCAGTATTTT